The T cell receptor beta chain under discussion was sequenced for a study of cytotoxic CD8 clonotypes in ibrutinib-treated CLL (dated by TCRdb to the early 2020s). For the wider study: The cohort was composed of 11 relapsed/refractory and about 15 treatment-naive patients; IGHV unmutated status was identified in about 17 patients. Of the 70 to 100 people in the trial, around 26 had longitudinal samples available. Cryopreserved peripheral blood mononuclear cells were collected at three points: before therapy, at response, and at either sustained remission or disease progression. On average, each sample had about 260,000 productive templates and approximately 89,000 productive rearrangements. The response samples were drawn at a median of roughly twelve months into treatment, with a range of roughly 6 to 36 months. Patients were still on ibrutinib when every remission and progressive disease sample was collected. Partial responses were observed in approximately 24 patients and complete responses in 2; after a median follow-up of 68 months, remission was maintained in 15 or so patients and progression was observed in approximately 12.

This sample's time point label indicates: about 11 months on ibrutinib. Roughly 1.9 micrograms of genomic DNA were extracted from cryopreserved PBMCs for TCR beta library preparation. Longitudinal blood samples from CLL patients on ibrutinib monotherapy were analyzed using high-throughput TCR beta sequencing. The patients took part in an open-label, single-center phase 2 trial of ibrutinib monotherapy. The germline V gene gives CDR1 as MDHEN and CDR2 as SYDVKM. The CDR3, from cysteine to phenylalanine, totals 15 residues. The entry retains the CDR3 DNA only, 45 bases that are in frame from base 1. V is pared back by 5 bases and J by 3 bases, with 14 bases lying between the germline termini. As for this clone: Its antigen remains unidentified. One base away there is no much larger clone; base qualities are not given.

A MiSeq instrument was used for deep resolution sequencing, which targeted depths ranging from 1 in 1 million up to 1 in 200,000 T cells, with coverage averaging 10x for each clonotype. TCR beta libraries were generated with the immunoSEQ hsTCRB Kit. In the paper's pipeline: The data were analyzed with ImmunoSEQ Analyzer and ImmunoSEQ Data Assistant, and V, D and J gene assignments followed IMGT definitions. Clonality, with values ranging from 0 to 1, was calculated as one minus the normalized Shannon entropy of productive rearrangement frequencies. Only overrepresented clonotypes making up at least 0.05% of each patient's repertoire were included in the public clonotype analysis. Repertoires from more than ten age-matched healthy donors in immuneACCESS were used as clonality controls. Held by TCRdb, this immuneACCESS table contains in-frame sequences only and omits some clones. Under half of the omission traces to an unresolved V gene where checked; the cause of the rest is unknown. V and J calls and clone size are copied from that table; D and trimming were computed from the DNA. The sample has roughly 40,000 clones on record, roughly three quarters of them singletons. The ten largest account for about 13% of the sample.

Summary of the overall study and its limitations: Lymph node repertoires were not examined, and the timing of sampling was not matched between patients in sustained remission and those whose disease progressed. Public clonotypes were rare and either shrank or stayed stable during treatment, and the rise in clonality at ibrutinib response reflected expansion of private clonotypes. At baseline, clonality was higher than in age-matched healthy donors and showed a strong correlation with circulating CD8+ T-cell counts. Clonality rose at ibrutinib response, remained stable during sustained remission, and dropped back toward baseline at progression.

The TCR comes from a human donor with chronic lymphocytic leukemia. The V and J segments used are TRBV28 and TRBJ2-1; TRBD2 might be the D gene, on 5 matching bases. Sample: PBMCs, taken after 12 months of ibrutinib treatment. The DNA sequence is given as TGTGCCAGCAGTACCCATTGGGCGGGCTACAATGAGCAGTTCTTC. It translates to CASSTHWAGYNEQFF.